This TCR beta chain is drawn from a study of control samples from healthy donors and cancer patients (dated by TCRdb to the early 2020s). With respect to this clone: No cognate antigen has been identified for it. One base away there is no much larger clone; base qualities are not given.

CDR1 SEHNR and CDR2 FQNEAQ are derived from the germline V gene (reference sequence). Inclusive of the bounding cysteine and phenylalanine, the CDR3 is 14 residues long. This entry keeps only the CDR3 DNA: 42 bases, framed from base 1. Trimming costs V 5 bases and J 0 bases, and their ends lie 10 bases apart. Library creation used the immunoSEQ multiplex PCR assay. The clones in this table, taken by TCRdb from immuneACCESS, are in-frame only. Not every clone is retained; where verified, under half of the shortfall comes from an unresolved V gene, and the cause of the rest is unknown. The sample contains roughly 400,000 clones, approximately 90% of them found a single time. The ten top clones hold 5% to 7% of the sample.

The source of this sequence is a man aged 40-50 years with head and neck cancer. The chain employs TRBV7-9 and TRBJ1-1, with TRBD1 as a weak D call on 5 bases. The sample consisted of PBMCs. The CDR3 has the sequence CASSRGPMNTEAFF. The DNA reads TGTGCCAGCAGCAGGGGACCGATGAACACTGAAGCTTTCTTT. The full variable domain, with segments outside the CDR3 supplied by the reference TRBV7-9 and TRBJ1-1 proteins, appears as DTGVSQNPRHKITKRGQNVTFRCDPISEHNRLYWYRQTLGQGPEFLTYFQNEAQLEKSRLLSDRFSAERPKGSFSTLEIQRTEQGDSAMYLCASSRGPMNTEAFFGQGTRLTVV.